The 32 T cell receptor beta chains below come from one sample, sequenced in a study of blood T cell repertoires in COVID-19. The repertoire was sequenced with immunoSEQ multiplex PCR; TCRdb's copy has only in-frame clones and lacks some. This sample has under 300,000 clones, with around four fifths found just once. Sequencing was done on a sample of peripheral blood. These receptors were obtained from a woman aged 55-75 years with active or convalescent COVID-19.

Comment on this clone: This sample includes further DNA sequences coding for the same CDR3. The chain uses TRBV7-9 and TRBJ2-7, with 9 bases aligning to TRBD1. The CDR3 spans 12 residues. CDR1 and CDR2 (germline): SEHNR, FQNEAQ (reference sequence). The V segment lost 3 bases and the J segment 7 bases; nucleotides outside the gene matches: 1. The CDR3 reads CASSFGTGEQYF. The CDR3 DNA sequence: TGTGCCAGCAGCTTCGGGACAGGGGAGCAGTACTTC.

The rearrangement uses TRBV27 and TRBJ1-2; D is possibly TRBD1 (6 bases). CDR1 and CDR2 (germline): MNHEY, SMNVEV (reference sequence). This CDR3 comprises 13 residues. V lost 2 bases, J lost 6 bases, and 10 bases lay in between. Written as DNA, the CDR3 is TGTGCCAGCAGTTTAAACCACAGGGATGGCTACACCTTC. It translates to CASSLNHRDGYTF.

This chain links TRBV27 with TRBJ2-7; D possibly corresponds to TRBD2 (7 bases). The germline CDR1 and CDR2 sequences are MNHEY and SMNVEV (reference sequence). The CDR3 runs to 13 residues. V lost 4 bases and J lost 6, with 13 bases in between. This CDR3 is CASSYRGGAEQYF. CDR3 bases: TGTGCCAGCAGTTATCGAGGGGGGGCCGAGCAGTACTTC.

This rearrangement joins TRBV12-5 to TRBJ2-5, with D tentatively TRBD2 (5 bases). Trimming took off 4 bases at V and 5 bases at J, with 26 bases between the two ends. The germline CDR1 and CDR2 sequences are LGHNT and FRNRAP. This CDR3 has 18 residues. The CDR3 sequence is CASGSGKGRGSFEETQYF. The CDR3 DNA follows: TGTGCTAGTGGTTCCGGTAAAGGTCGAGGGTCCTTTGAGGAGACCCAGTACTTC. The variable domain in full, with the rest retrieved from reference TRBV12-5 and TRBJ2-5, is DARVTQTPRHKVTEMGQEVTMRCQPILGHNTVFWYRQTMMQGLELLAYFRNRAPLDDSGMPKDRFSAEMPDATLATLKIQPSEPRDSAVYFCASGSGKGRGSFEETQYFGPGTRLLVL.

The chain joins TRBV10-3 to TRBJ1-2; 7 bases fit TRBD1. The trim removed 4 bases at V and 2 bases at J, leaving 7 bases unmatched. Germline V gene lookup returns CDR1 ENHRY and CDR2 SYGVKD. This CDR3 has 15 amino acids. CDR3 nucleotide sequence: TGTGCCATCAGTGTCTTTTCGGGACAGAACTATGGCTACACCTTC. It specifies CAISVFSGQNYGYTF.

This clone was recorded a few times. CDR3 residues: CASSTGTGRGGYTF. Written as DNA, the CDR3 is TGTGCCAGTAGTACCGGGACAGGCCGGGGGGGCTACACCTTC. V is TRBV19 and J is TRBJ1-2; 8 nucleotides agree with TRBD1. The germline V gene has CDR1 LNHDA and CDR2 SQIVND (reference sequence). Losses at the gene ends were 4 bases for V and 8 bases for J; bases not matched to a gene: 9. CDR3 length: 14 residues.

V and J are TRBV2 and TRBJ2-4; D is unclear. This CDR3 is built from 12 residues. V gave up 8 bases and J gave up 8 bases, with 13 bases separating them. Germline V gene data show CDR1 as SNHLY and CDR2 as FYNNEI. CDR3 sequence (DNA): TGTGCCAGCTTTTCCCCACCGGACATTCAGTACTTC. This translates into CASFSPPDIQYF.

This sequence joins TRBV6-4 and TRBJ1-5, with D possibly being TRBD1 (5 bases). Germline CDR1 reads MRHNA; CDR2 reads SNTAGT. V was cut by 0 bases and J by 4 bases, with 7 bases left in between. This CDR3 comprises 14 residues. For the CDR3, the DNA is TGTGCCAGCAGTGACTCCGGGGGTAATCAGCCCCAGCATTTT. Translating it yields CASSDSGGNQPQHF.

The rearrangement joins TRBV30 to TRBJ1-5; 8 nucleotides align to TRBD1. Germline V CDR1 and CDR2: GTSNPN, SVGIG (reference sequence). CDR3 size: 15 residues. Trimming removed 3 bases from V and 7 bases from J; junction bases left unmatched: 11. The CDR3 loop reads CAWSPPDRDGQPQHF. The CDR3 nucleotides are TGTGCCTGGAGCCCCCCGGACAGGGACGGGCAGCCCCAGCATTTT. The full variable domain, completed using reference TRBV30 and TRBJ1-5, is SQTIHQWPATLVQPVGSPLSLECTVEGTSNPNLYWYRQAAGRGLQLLFYSVGIGQISSEVPQNLSASRPQDRQFILSSKKLLLSDSGFYLCAWSPPDRDGQPQHFGDGTRLSIL.

This chain's CDR3 is CASSPRGGANEKLFF. The CDR3 nucleotides are TGTGCCAGCAGCCCCCGGGGGGGCGCGAATGAAAAACTGTTTTTT. The V call is TRBV7-9, the J call TRBJ1-4; D is perhaps TRBD1 (6 bases). Germline V gene sequence: CDR1 SEHNR, CDR2 FQNEAQ (reference sequence). The V gene lost 5 bases and the J gene lost 5 bases, with 15 bases spanning the gap. The CDR3 is made up of 15 amino acids.

The chain employs TRBV5-4 and TRBJ1-2; unclear D gene. V was trimmed by 3 bases and J by 8 bases, leaving 14 bases between them. Germline V CDR1 and CDR2: SGHNT, YYREEE (reference sequence). This CDR3 is 13 amino acids long. CDR3 loop: CASSSLARVGYTF. CDR3 in DNA: TGTGCCAGCAGCTCCCTCGCGCGGGTAGGCTACACCTTC.

This clone was seen more than once but under ten times. The V gene is TRBV5-1, the J gene TRBJ2-7; 11 bases line up with TRBD2. This CDR3 region has 17 residues. Losses at the gene ends were 0 bases for V and 9 bases for J; bases not matched to a gene: 14. CDR1 and CDR2 from the germline V gene are SGHRS and YFSETQ. The CDR3 spells CASSLVLSGGAPNRQYF. CDR3 nucleotide sequence: TGCGCCAGCAGCTTGGTTCTTAGCGGGGGGGCCCCAAACCGGCAGTACTTC.

In its sample, this clone was seen a few times. The chain combines TRBV3-1 (or the pseudogene TRBV3-2) with TRBJ2-2; D gene ambiguous. Germline values: CDR1 LGHDT, CDR2 YNNKEL (reference sequence). Trimming left V 6 bases short and J 2 bases short, with 10 bases between. There are 14 residues in the CDR3. The CDR3 loop reads CASSHPRNTGELFF. The CDR3 region has the DNA TGTGCCAGCAGTCATCCCAGAAACACCGGGGAGCTGTTTTTT.

Comment on this clone: Other DNA sequences within the sample encode an identical CDR3. The gene calls are TRBV3-1 (or the pseudogene TRBV3-2) and TRBJ1-1; D might be TRBD1 (6 bases). CDR3 length equals 14 residues. Germline V gene sequence: CDR1 LGHDT, CDR2 YNNKEL (reference sequence). V was cut by 4 bases and J by 5 bases, with 14 bases left in between. CDR3 region: CASSRDIRNTEAFF. CDR3 sequence (DNA): TGTGCCAGCAGCCGGGACATTCGGAATACTGAAGCTTTCTTT.

This clone was seen repeatedly, ten times or more. The V call is TRBV19, the J call TRBJ2-5; TRBD1 aligns across 8 bases. There are 13 residues in the CDR3. Germline trimming cut 9 bases from V and 6 bases from J; bases unmatched to any gene: 9. The V gene's germline CDR1 is LNHDA and CDR2 SQIVND (reference sequence). The CDR3: CASQQGVGQTQYF. In nucleotides, the CDR3 is TGTGCCAGCCAACAGGGGGTCGGCCAGACCCAGTACTTC.

V and J are TRBV10-3 and TRBJ2-3, with D unclear. The V end lost 8 bases, the J end lost 1 base, and 10 bases lay between the germline ends. In germline, CDR1 is ENHRY, CDR2 SYGVKD. This CDR3 spans 13 amino acids. CDR3 sequence reads: CAIHSPGTDTQYF. CDR3 in DNA: TGTGCCATCCATAGCCCTGGCACAGATACGCAGTATTTT.

The chain carries TRBV7-5 and TRBJ2-7; TRBD2 reflects the table's D call only, with no check against the DNA. TRBV7-5 is a pseudogene locus. The CDR3 covers 16 residues. The CDR3 DNA is TGTGCCAGAAGCTCGGGGACCGGGGAGGGTTCCTACGAGCAGTACTTC. It codes for CARSSGTGEGSYEQYF.

The chain is built from TRBV4-3 and TRBJ1-5; D uncertain. This CDR3 contains 14 residues. CDR1 and CDR2 (germline): LGHNA, YSLEER. V was shortened by 3 bases and J by 14 bases, with 20 bases between the two germline ends. CDR3 DNA sequence: TGCGCCAGCAGCCACGGACTTCTCCTGGGTAGGAAGCATTTT. The encoded protein is CASSHGLLLGRKHF.

The V gene is TRBV2, the J gene TRBJ1-1; D gene unclear. This CDR3 has 16 amino acids. Trimming left V 7 bases short and J 6 bases short, with 24 bases between. Germline assignment: CDR1 SNHLY and CDR2 FYNNEI. CDR3 in amino acids: CASNTGSGAGRSEAFF. The CDR3, as DNA: TGTGCCAGCAATACGGGAAGTGGAGCCGGTAGATCTGAAGCTTTCTTT.

V usage is TRBV6-5 and J usage is TRBJ2-3; maybe TRBD1 (5 bases). Germline CDR1 reads MNHEY; CDR2 reads SVGAGI. The CDR3 covers 13 residues. Trimming left V 2 bases short and J 4 bases short, with 7 bases between. CDR3 sequence reads: CASSYTGSDTQYF. The CDR3 bases are TGTGCCAGCAGTTACACAGGTTCAGATACGCAGTATTTT.

This clone was picked up a small number of times. The gene calls are TRBV14 and TRBJ1-3; TRBD1 matches at 7 bases. Germline lookup yields CDR1 SGHDN and CDR2 FVKESK. This CDR3 spans 15 amino acids. With 4 bases clipped from V and 4 bases from J, the junction kept 7 bases outside the gene matches. CDR3 DNA: TGTGCCAGCAGCCCACCGGGACAGCGGGGAAACACCATATATTTT. Translated: CASSPPGQRGNTIYF.

This clone showed up just a few times. V gene TRBV19 combines with J gene TRBJ1-6; 12 nucleotides line up with TRBD1. The CDR3 extends over 16 amino acids. CDR1 LNHDA and CDR2 SQIVND come from the germline V gene (reference sequence). The ends lost 6 bases at V and 6 bases at J; junction bases unmatched: 6. CDR3 nucleotides: TGTGCCAGTAGGGGGACAGGGGGCACGAGTAATTCACCCCTCCACTTT. Its protein is CASRGTGGTSNSPLHF.

This chain connects TRBV2 to TRBJ1-2, with TRBD1 identical over 10 bases. This CDR3 contains 13 residues. V trimming: 5 bases; J trimming: 8 bases; junction bases outside the gene matches: 5. Per the germline V gene, CDR1 is SNHLY and CDR2 is FYNNEI. The CDR3 reads CASSSGQGLGYTF. CDR3 nucleotides: TGTGCCAGCAGTTCGGGACAGGGGTTGGGCTACACCTTC. The whole variable domain, filled in from reference TRBV2 and TRBJ1-2, reads EPEVTQTPSHQVTQMGQEVILRCVPISNHLYFYWYRQILGQKVEFLVSFYNNEISEKSEIFDDQFSVERPDGSNFTLKIRSTKLEDSAMYFCASSSGQGLGYTFGSGTRLTVV.

V is TRBV30 and J is TRBJ1-5; 10 bases agree with TRBD1. CDR3 size: 15 residues. Looked up from germline, CDR1 is GTSNPN and CDR2 is SVGIG (reference sequence). V gave up 0 bases and J gave up 3 bases; unmatched junction bases: 2. In DNA form, the CDR3 reads TGTGCCTGGAGTGTGGGACAGGGGTACAATCAGCCCCAGCATTTT. Residues: CAWSVGQGYNQPQHF. The whole variable domain, remainder taken from reference TRBV30 and TRBJ1-5, is SQTIHQWPATLVQPVGSPLSLECTVEGTSNPNLYWYRQAAGRGLQLLFYSVGIGQISSEVPQNLSASRPQDRQFILSSKKLLLSDSGFYLCAWSVGQGYNQPQHFGDGTRLSIL.

The J gene is TRBJ1-5, the V gene TRBV27, with 7 bases lining up with TRBD1. CDR3 length equals 14 residues. The V gene end was trimmed by 5 bases and the J gene end by 4 bases; junction bases not matched to a gene: 5. Germline V lookup: CDR1 MNHEY, CDR2 SMNVEV (reference sequence). The CDR3 DNA is TGTGCCAGCAGTCCCCGGACAGGAAATCAGCCCCAGCATTTT. As protein: CASSPRTGNQPQHF.

Only one count was recorded for this clone. This sequence joins TRBV3-1 (or the pseudogene TRBV3-2) and TRBJ2-4, with 8 bases that match TRBD2. There are 13 residues in the CDR3. Losses at the gene ends were 4 bases for V and 9 bases for J; bases not matched to a gene: 5. The germline CDR1 and CDR2 sequences are LGHDT and YNNKEL (reference sequence). CDR3 residues: CASSPREGGIQYF. DNA of the CDR3: TGTGCCAGCAGCCCCCGGGAGGGAGGCATTCAGTACTTC.

A note on this clone: A read error may explain this, as a much larger clone is one base away. The chain has TRBV6-5 and TRBJ2-7; tentative D call: TRBD1 (5 bases). Germline V CDR1 and CDR2: MNHEY, SVGAGI. The CDR3 sequence is 11 residues long. With 6 bases removed from V and 3 bases from J, the gap between germline ends came to 6 bases. Written as DNA, the CDR3 is TGTGCCAGCAGGCAGGGCTACGAGCAGTACTTC. Its protein product is CASRQGYEQYF.

This chain uses TRBV18 with TRBJ1-6; a possible D gene is TRBD1 (5 bases). The CDR3 covers 14 residues. Germline V gene lookup returns CDR1 KGHSH and CDR2 LQKENI. V lost 5 bases to trimming and J lost 7 bases, with 12 bases between them. This CDR3 reads CASSSGRGNSPLHF. The CDR3 DNA reads as TGTGCCAGCTCATCGGGACGGGGGAATTCACCCCTCCACTTT.

The rearrangement uses TRBV7-9 and TRBJ1-2; TRBD1 might be the D (6 bases). V lost 4 bases and J 5 bases, leaving 11 bases between the germline ends. Per the germline V gene, CDR1 is SEHNR and CDR2 is FQNEAQ (reference sequence). The CDR3 length is 13 residues. CDR3 residues: CASSYLTGYGYTF. The CDR3 bases are TGTGCCAGCAGCTACCTAACAGGGTATGGCTACACCTTC.

V gene TRBV5-6 combines with J gene TRBJ2-7, with 8 bases aligning to TRBD1. Germline V gene data show CDR1 as SGHDT and CDR2 as YYEEEE. Losses at the gene ends were 4 bases for V and 4 bases for J; bases not matched to a gene: 13. The CDR3 is 16 residues long. The CDR3 protein is CASSPTLDRARYEQYF. CDR3 in DNA: TGTGCCAGCAGCCCCACCCTGGACAGGGCTCGTTACGAGCAGTACTTC.

J is TRBJ1-3 and V is TRBV6-5; D unresolved. Trimming pared 6 bases from V and 4 bases from J, leaving 10 bases between. This CDR3 has 13 amino acids. Germline V gene sequence: CDR1 MNHEY, CDR2 SVGAGI. Here the CDR3 reads CASRGPGGNTIYF. The CDR3 coding sequence is TGTGCCAGCAGGGGTCCGGGAGGAAACACCATATATTTT.

The CDR3 bases are TGTGCCAGCAGGAGACAGGGGACTAGCGGGTACGAGCAGTACTTC. Its protein product is CASRRQGTSGYEQYF. The chain uses TRBV2 and TRBJ2-7; 12 nucleotides agree with TRBD2. CDR1 and CDR2 from the germline V gene are SNHLY and FYNNEI. J was trimmed by 4 bases and V by 6 bases; bases with no gene match: 7. The CDR3 covers 15 residues.